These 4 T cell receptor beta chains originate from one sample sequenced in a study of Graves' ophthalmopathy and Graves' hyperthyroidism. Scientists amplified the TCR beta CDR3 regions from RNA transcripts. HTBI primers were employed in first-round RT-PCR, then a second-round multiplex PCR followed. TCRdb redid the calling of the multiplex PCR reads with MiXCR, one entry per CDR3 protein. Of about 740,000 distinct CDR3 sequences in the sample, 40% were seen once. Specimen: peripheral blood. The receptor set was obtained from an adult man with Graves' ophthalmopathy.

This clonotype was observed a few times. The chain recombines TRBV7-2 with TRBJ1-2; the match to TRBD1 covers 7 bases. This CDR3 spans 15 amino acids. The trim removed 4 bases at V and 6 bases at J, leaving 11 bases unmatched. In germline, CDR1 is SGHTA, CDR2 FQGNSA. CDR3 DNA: TGTGCCAGCAGCTCCCTCGGGACAGCGGGAGATGGCTACACCTTC. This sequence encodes CASSSLGTAGDGYTF. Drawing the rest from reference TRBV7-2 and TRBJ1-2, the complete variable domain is GAGVSQSPSNKVTEKGKDVELRCDPISGHTALYWYRQSLGQGLEFLIYFQGNSAPDKSGLPSDRFSAERTGGSVSTLTIQRTQQEDSAVYLCASSSLGTAGDGYTFGSGTRLTVV.

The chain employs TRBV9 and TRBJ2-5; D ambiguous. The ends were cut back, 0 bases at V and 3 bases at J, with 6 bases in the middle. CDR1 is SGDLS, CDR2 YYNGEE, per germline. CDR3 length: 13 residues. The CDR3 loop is CASSVDGEETQYF. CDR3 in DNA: TGTGCCAGCAGCGTAGATGGGGAAGAGACCCAGTACTTC. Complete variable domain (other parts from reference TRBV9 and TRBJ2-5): DSGVTQTPKHLITATGQRVTLRCSPRSGDLSVYWYQQSLDQGLQFLIQYYNGEERAKGNILERFSAQQFPDLHSELNLSSLELGDSALYFCASSVDGEETQYFGPGTRLLVL.

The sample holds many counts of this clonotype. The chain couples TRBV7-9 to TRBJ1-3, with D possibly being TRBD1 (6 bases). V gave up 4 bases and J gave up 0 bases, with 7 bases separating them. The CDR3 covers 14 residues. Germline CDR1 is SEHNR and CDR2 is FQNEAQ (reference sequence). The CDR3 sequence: CASSWDNSGNTIYF. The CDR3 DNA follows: TGTGCCAGCAGCTGGGACAACTCTGGAAACACCATATATTTT.

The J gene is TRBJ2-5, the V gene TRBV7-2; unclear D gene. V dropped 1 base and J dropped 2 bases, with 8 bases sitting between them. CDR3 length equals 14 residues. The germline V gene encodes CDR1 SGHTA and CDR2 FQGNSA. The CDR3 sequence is CASSLDSRQETQYF. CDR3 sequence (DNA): TGTGCCAGCAGCTTAGACAGCAGACAAGAGACCCAGTACTTC. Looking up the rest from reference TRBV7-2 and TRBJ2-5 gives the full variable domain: GAGVSQSPSNKVTEKGKDVELRCDPISGHTALYWYRQSLGQGLEFLIYFQGNSAPDKSGLPSDRFSAERTGGSVSTLTIQRTQQEDSAVYLCASSLDSRQETQYFGPGTRLLVL.